A single sample gave rise to the 3 T cell receptor beta chains below, sequenced in a study of blood T cell repertoires in COVID-19. The data were produced by immunoSEQ multiplex PCR, yet TCRdb's version contains in-frame clones alone and is incomplete. The data show about 200,000 clones, about 85% seen once. The sample taken for sequencing was peripheral blood. The receptors stem from a man between 60 and 70 years old with active or convalescent COVID-19.

The V and J genes are TRBV19 and TRBJ1-2; a possible D gene is TRBD1 (5 bases). This CDR3 is 13 amino acids long. Trimming removed 3 bases at V and 2 bases at J, with 7 bases between. Looked up from germline, CDR1 is LNHDA and CDR2 is SQIVND (reference sequence). In nucleotides, the CDR3 is TGTGCCAGTAGTATGGGGCGGAACTATGGCTACACCTTC. The encoded protein is CASSMGRNYGYTF.

This CDR3 is CATSDLRTGHNEQFF. CDR3 nucleotides: TGTGCCACCAGTGATTTGAGGACAGGACACAATGAGCAGTTCTTC. This rearrangement joins TRBV24-1 to TRBJ2-1; TRBD1 aligns across 7 bases. Losses at the gene ends were 0 bases for V and 5 bases for J; bases not matched to a gene: 3. Looked up from germline, CDR1 is KGHDR and CDR2 is SFDVKD. The CDR3 is made up of 15 amino acids.

This clone has only a few counts. The J gene is TRBJ1-2, the V gene TRBV11-2; TRBD1 agrees at 10 bases. The J segment lost 6 bases and the V segment lost 3 bases, leaving 1 base of the junction unmatched. Germline values: CDR1 SGHAT, CDR2 FQNNGV. This CDR3 has 13 amino acids. The CDR3 DNA reads TGTGCCAGCAGCTTGGGGACAGGGGATGGCTACACCTTC. It is translated as CASSLGTGDGYTF.